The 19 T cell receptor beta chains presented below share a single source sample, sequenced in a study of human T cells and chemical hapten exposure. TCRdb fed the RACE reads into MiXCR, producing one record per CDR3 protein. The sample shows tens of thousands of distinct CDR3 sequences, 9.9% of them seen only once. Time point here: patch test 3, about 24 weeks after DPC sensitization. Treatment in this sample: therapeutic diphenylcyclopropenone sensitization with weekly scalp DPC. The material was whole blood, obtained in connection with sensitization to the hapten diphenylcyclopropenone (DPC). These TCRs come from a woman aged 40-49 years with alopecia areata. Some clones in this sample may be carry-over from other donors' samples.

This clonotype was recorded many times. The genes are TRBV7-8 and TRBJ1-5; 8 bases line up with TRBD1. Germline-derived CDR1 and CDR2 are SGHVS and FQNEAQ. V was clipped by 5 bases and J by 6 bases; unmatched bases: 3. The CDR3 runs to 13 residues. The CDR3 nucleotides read TGTGCCAGCAGCCACGACAGGGGTCAGCCCCAGCATTTT. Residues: CASSHDRGQPQHF.

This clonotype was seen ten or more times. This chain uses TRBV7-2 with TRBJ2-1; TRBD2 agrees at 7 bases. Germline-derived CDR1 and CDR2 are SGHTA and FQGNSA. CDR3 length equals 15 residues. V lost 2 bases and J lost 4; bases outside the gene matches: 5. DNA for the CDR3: TGTGCCAGCAGCTTAAACGGGGGGTTTTACAATGAGCAGTTCTTC. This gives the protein CASSLNGGFYNEQFF.

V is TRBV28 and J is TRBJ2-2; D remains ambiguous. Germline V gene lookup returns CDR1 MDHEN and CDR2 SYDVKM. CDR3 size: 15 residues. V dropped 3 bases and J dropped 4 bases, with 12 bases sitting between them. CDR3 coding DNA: TGTGCCAGCAGTTTCCATTCCGTTGGCACCGGGGAGCTGTTTTTT. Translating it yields CASSFHSVGTGELFF.

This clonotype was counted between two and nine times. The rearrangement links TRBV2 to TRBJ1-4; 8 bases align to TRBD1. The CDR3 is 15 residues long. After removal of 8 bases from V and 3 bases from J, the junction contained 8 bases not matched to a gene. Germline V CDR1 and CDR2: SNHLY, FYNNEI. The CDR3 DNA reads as TGTGCCAGCCGTCCAGGGGGCTTGGCTAATGAAAAACTGTTTTTT. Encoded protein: CASRPGGLANEKLFF.

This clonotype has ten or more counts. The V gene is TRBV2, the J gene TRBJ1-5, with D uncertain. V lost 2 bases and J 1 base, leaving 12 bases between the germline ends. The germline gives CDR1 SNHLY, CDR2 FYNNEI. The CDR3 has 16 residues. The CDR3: CASSERWEGSNQPQHF. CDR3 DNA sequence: TGTGCCAGCAGTGAACGGTGGGAAGGAAGCAATCAGCCCCAGCATTTT.

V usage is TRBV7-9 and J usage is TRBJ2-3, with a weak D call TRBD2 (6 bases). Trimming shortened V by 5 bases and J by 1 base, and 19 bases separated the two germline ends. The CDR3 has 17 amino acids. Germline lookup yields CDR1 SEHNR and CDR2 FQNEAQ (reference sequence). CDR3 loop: CASSVTLGGGGTDTQYF. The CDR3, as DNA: TGTGCCAGCAGCGTTACCCTGGGTGGCGGGGGCACAGATACGCAGTATTTT.

CDR3 coding DNA: TGCGCCAGCAGCCAAGACTGGGGACCCAGAAACATTCAGTACTTC. It codes for CASSQDWGPRNIQYF. The chain uses TRBV4-3 and TRBJ2-4; D possibly uses TRBD1 or TRBD2 (5 bases each). This CDR3 region has 15 residues. V was shortened by 0 bases and J by 6 bases, with 12 bases between the two germline ends. The germline gives CDR1 LGHNA, CDR2 YSLEER.

The CDR3 DNA sequence: TGTGCCTGGAGCGGGACAGGGAACTACGAGCAGTACTTC. Translation: CAWSGTGNYEQYF. This chain joins TRBV30 and TRBJ2-7, with TRBD1 identical over 9 bases. This CDR3 has 13 amino acids. The V and J ends lost 3 bases and 3 bases, in that order; junction bases with no gene match: 3. Germline V lookup: CDR1 GTSNPN, CDR2 SVGIG (reference sequence). Full variable domain (rest looked up from reference TRBV30 and TRBJ2-7): SQTIHQWPATLVQPVGSPLSLECTVEGTSNPNLYWYRQAAGRGLQLLFYSVGIGQISSEVPQNLSASRPQDRQFILSSKKLLLSDSGFYLCAWSGTGNYEQYFGPGTRLTVT.

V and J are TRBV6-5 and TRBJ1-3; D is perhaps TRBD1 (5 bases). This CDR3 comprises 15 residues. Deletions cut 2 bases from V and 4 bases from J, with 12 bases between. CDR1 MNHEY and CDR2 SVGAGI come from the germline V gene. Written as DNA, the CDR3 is TGTGCCAGCAGTTACGCGGGGGGATCGGGAAACACCATATATTTT. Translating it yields CASSYAGGSGNTIYF.

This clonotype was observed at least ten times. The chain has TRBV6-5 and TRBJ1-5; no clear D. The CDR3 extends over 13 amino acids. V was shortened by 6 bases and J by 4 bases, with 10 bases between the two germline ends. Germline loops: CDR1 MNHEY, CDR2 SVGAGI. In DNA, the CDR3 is TGTGCCAGCAGCCAGGACGGAAATCAGCCCCAGCATTTT. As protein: CASSQDGNQPQHF.

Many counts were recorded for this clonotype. Here the CDR3 reads CASTAKGQGNTEAFF. The CDR3 nucleotides are TGTGCCAGCACCGCAAAGGGCCAGGGGAACACTGAAGCTTTCTTT. The chain recombines TRBV6-1 with TRBJ1-1; D possibly corresponds to TRBD1 (5 bases). V was trimmed by 7 bases and J by 1 base, leaving 16 bases between them. CDR3 length equals 15 residues. The germline V gene has CDR1 MNHNS and CDR2 SASEGT.

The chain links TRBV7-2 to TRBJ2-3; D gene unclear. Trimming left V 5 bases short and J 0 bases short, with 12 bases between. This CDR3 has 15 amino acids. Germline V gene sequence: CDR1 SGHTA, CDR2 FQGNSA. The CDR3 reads CASSLRLGSTDTQYF. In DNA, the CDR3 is TGTGCCAGCAGCCTCCGACTGGGTAGCACAGATACGCAGTATTTT.

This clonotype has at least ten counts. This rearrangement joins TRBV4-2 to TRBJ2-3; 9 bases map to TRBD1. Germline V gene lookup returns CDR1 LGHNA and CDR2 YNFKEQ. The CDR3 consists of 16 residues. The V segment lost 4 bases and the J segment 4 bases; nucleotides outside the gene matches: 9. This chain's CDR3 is CASSRTRGQGADTQYF. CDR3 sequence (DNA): TGTGCCAGCAGCCGAACTAGGGGACAGGGAGCAGATACGCAGTATTTT.

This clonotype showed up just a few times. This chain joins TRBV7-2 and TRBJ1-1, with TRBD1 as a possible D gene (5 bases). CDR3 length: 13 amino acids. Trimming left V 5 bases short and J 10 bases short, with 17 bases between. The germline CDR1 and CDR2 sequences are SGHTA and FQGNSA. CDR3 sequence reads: CASSPQAGTRAFF. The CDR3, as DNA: TGTGCCAGCAGCCCACAAGCCGGGACCCGAGCTTTCTTT. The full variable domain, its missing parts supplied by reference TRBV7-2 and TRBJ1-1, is GAGVSQSPSNKVTEKGKDVELRCDPISGHTALYWYRQSLGQGLEFLIYFQGNSAPDKSGLPSDRFSAERTGGSVSTLTIQRTQQEDSAVYLCASSPQAGTRAFFGQGTRLTVV.

CDR3 DNA sequence: TGCGCCAGCAGCCAATACTCACGGGGCACCGGGGAGCTGTTTTTT. Its protein is CASSQYSRGTGELFF. The V gene is TRBV4-3, the J gene TRBJ2-2; D perhaps matches TRBD2 (5 bases). The CDR3 runs 15 residues. Germline assignment: CDR1 LGHNA and CDR2 YSLEER. The ends were cut back, 2 bases at V and 4 bases at J, with 11 bases in the middle.

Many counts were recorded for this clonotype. In DNA form, the CDR3 reads TGTGCCAGCAGTGAATCGGGGGCCACTGAAGCTTTCTTT. Amino acid sequence: CASSESGATEAFF. The rearrangement uses TRBV6-1 and TRBJ1-1; tentative D call: TRBD1 (6 bases). There are 13 residues in the CDR3. Trimming removed 2 bases at V and 4 bases at J, with 8 bases between. Germline V gene sequence: CDR1 MNHNS, CDR2 SASEGT.

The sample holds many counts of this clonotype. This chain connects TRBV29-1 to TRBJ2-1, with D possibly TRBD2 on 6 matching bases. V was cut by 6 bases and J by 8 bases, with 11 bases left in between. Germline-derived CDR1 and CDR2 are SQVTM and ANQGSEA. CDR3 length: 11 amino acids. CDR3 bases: TGCAGCGTGCTCCGACTAGATGAGCAGTTCTTC. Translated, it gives CSVLRLDEQFF.

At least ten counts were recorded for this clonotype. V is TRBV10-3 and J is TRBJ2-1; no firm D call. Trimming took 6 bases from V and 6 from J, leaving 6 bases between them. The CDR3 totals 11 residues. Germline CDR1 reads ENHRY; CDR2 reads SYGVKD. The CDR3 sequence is CAISSPNEQFF. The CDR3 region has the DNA TGTGCCATCAGCAGCCCCAATGAGCAGTTCTTC.

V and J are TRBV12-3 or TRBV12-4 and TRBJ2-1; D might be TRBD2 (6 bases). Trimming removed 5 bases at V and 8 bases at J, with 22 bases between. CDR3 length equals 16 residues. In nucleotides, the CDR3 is TGTGCCAGCAGTGGGTCACTGGGCTTAGCGGTCTATGAGCAGTTCTTC. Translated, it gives CASSGSLGLAVYEQFF.